The present TCR beta chain was sequenced within a study of shared clonotypes between healthy human individuals. Whole-study context: CD4 naive and CD4 memory each took three plates per donor, while CD8 naive took two and CD8 memory one.

This clone occurred once. Assay: immunoSEQ multiplex PCR; the TCRdb copy retains only in-frame clones and omits some. The profile shows hundreds of thousands of clones, approximately 79% of them singletons. CDR3 length equals 16 residues. This chain links TRBV1 with TRBJ1-1; TRBD1 is taken as the D call from the table, unchecked against the DNA. TRBV1 represents a pseudogene. Sequenced sample: memory CD4+ T cells sorted from blood. The sample's subset: CD45RA-negative fraction. The sequence was collected from a man aged 25 to 40 in good health. The CDR3 protein is CTSSQFPGQPNTEAFF. CDR3 sequence (DNA): TGCACCAGCAGCCAGTTTCCGGGACAGCCGAACACTGAAGCTTTCTTT.